What follows describes a single T cell receptor beta chain. No antigen is known for it. The data were taken from a study of cytomegalovirus exposure and HLA in healthy donors. In germline, CDR1 is SGDLS, CDR2 YYNGEE. The trim removed 3 bases at V and 11 bases at J, leaving 5 bases unmatched. This CDR3 contains 13 residues. The study ran its PCR with 60 Vbeta and 13 Jbeta primers. Clones were sequenced by immunoSEQ multiplex PCR, and TCRdb holds only the in-frame ones, with some missing. This sample carries 150,000 to 200,000 clones, around three quarters of them seen once, and the ten largest clones take approximately 2.1%. Findings and limits, study-wide: An analysis was carried out later, and it reportedly showed fewer N-insertions in an Asian-associated ancestry cluster than the 666-donor mean.

The TCR comes from a man aged 25-45 years in good health and CMV-seronegative. The chain uses TRBV9 and TRBJ1-6, with 7 positions matching TRBD1. Sequencing was carried out using PBMCs. The CDR3 DNA sequence: TGTGCCAGCAGCGAGGGGGCACGAGCACCCCTCCACTTT. Translation gives CASSEGARAPLHF.